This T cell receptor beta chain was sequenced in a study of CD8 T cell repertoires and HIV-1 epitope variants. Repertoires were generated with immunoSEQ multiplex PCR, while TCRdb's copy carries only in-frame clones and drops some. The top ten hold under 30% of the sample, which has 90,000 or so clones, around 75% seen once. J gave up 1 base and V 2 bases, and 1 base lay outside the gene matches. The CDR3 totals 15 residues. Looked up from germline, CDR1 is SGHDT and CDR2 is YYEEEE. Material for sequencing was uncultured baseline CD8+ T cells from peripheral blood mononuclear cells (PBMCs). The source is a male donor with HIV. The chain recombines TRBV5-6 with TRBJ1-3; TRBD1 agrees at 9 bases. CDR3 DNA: TGTGCCAGCAGCTTAGACAGGGGGTCTGGAAACACCATATATTTT. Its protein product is CASSLDRGSGNTIYF.